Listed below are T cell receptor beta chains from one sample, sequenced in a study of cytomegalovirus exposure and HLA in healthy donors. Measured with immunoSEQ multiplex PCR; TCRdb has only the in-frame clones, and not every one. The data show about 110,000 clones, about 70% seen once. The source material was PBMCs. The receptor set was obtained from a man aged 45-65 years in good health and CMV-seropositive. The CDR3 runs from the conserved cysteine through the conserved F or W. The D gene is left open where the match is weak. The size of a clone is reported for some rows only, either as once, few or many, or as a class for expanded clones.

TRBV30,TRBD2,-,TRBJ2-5,CAGSGSFQETQYF,TGTGCCGGTAGCGGGAGTTTCCAAGAGACCCAGTACTTC
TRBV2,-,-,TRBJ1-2,CASSQGLSYGYTF,TGTGCCAGCAGTCAGGGGTTATCCTATGGCTACACCTTC
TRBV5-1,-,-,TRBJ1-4,CASRPTGMANEKLFF,TGCGCCAGCAGACCTACAGGGATGGCTAATGAAAAACTGTTTTTT
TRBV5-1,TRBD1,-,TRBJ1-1,CASSPRQGDTEAFF,TGCGCCAGCAGCCCCAGACAGGGAGACACTGAAGCTTTCTTT
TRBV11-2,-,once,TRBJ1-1,CASSSPPGHRNTEAFF,TGTGCCAGCAGCTCCCCCCCTGGACACAGGAACACTGAAGCTTTCTTT
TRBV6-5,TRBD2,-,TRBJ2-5,CASSYKASGQETQYF,TGTGCCAGCAGTTACAAGGCTAGCGGGCAAGAGACCCAGTACTTC
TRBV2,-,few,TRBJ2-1,CASSPRAPSEEFF,TGTGCCAGCAGCCCAAGGGCCCCGTCGGAGGAGTTCTTC
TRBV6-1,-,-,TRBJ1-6,CASSGASYNSPLHF,TGTGCCAGCAGTGGTGCGTCCTATAATTCACCCCTCCACTTT
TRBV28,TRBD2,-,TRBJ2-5,CASSRGLAEETQYF,TGTGCCAGCAGCCGCGGACTAGCGGAAGAGACCCAGTACTTC
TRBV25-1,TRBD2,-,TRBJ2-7,CASTRGTSNEQYF,TGTGCCAGCACCCGGGGGACTAGCAACGAGCAGTACTTC
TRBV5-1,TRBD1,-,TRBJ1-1,CASSYYRGGTEAFF,TGCGCCAGCAGCTATTACAGGGGAGGTACTGAAGCTTTCTTT
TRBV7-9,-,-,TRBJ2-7,CASGPPGHIYEQYF,TGTGCCAGCGGCCCACCGGGACATATCTACGAGCAGTACTTC
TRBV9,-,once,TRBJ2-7,CASSVGTSSSEQYF,TGTGCCAGCAGCGTAGGCACTAGCTCCAGCGAGCAGTACTTC
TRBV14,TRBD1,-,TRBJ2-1,CASSQDGTGKQFF,TGTGCCAGCAGCCAAGATGGGACAGGCAAGCAGTTCTTC
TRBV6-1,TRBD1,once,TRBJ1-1,CASAGQGALNTEAFF,TGTGCCAGCGCAGGACAGGGGGCCTTAAACACTGAAGCTTTCTTT
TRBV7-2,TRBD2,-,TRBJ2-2,CASSLVWREHTGELFF,TGTGCCAGCAGCTTAGTATGGCGGGAGCACACCGGGGAGCTGTTTTTT
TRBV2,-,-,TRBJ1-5,CASSEGLGPRAGQPQHF,TGTGCCAGCAGTGAGGGGTTAGGACCTCGGGCGGGTCAGCCCCAGCATTTT
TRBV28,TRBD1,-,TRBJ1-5,CASSYGQGDQPQHF,TGTGCCAGCAGCTACGGACAGGGAGATCAGCCCCAGCATTTT
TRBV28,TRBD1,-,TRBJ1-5,CASILRGLYSNQPQHF,TGTGCCAGCATCTTAAGGGGGCTGTATAGCAATCAGCCCCAGCATTTT
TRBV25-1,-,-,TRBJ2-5,CASSEPGGETQYF,TGTGCCAGCAGTGAACCCGGAGGGGAGACCCAGTACTTC
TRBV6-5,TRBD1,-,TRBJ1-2,CASSDRGGYYGYTF,TGTGCCAGCAGCGACAGGGGAGGTTACTATGGCTACACCTTC
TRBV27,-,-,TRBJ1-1,CASSLSPLAMNTEAFF,TGTGCCAGCAGTTTATCCCCATTAGCTATGAACACTGAAGCTTTCTTT
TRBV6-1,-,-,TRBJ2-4,CASRRHAKNIQYF,TGTGCCAGCAGGCGACACGCCAAAAACATTCAGTACTTC
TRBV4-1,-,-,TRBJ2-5,CASSQDPTSGDQETQYF,TGCGCCAGCAGCCAAGACCCAACGAGCGGCGATCAAGAGACCCAGTACTTC
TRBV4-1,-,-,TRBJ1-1,CASSPETAGVTEAFF,TGCGCCAGCAGCCCCGAGACCGCAGGGGTTACTGAAGCTTTCTTT
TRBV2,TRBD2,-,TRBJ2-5,CASSGGGPGGETQYF,TGTGCCAGCAGTGGGGGCGGACCGGGGGGGGAGACCCAGTACTTC
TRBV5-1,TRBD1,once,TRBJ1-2,CASSPKGTGGAGYGYTF,TGCGCCAGCAGCCCAAAAGGGACAGGGGGCGCGGGCTATGGCTACACCTTC
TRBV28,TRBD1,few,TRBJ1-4,CASSRDRGRAEKLFF,TGTGCCAGCAGTAGGGACAGGGGGAGGGCTGAAAAACTGTTTTTT
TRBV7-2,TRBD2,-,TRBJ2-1,CASSLGTRFYNEQFF,TGTGCCAGCAGCTTAGGGACTAGGTTTTATAATGAGCAGTTCTTC
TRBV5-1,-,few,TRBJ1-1,CASSSLWRSDTEAFF,TGCGCCAGCAGCTCCCTTTGGAGGTCGGACACTGAAGCTTTCTTT
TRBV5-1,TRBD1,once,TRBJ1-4,CASSVAGQANEKLFF,TGCGCCAGCAGCGTAGCTGGACAGGCTAATGAAAAACTGTTTTTT
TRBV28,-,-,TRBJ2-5,CASSEGRRETQYF,TGTGCCAGCAGTGAGGGGAGGCGGGAGACCCAGTACTTC
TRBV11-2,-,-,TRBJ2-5,CASSQRGGRAWEETQYF,TGTGCCAGCAGCCAGAGGGGGGGGCGAGCCTGGGAGGAGACCCAGTACTTC
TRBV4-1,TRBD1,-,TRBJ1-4,CASSRGQGARNEKLFF,TGCGCCAGCAGCCGCGGACAGGGGGCTAGGAATGAAAAACTGTTTTTT
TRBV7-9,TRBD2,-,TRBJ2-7,CASSTGTSGNYEQYF,TGTGCCAGCAGCACCGGGACTAGCGGGAACTACGAGCAGTACTTC
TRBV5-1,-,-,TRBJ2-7,CASSLIPGEGSYEQYF,TGCGCCAGCAGCTTGATTCCAGGGGAGGGCTCCTACGAGCAGTACTTC
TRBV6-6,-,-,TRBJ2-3,CASRSLDTQYF,TGTGCCAGCAGGAGTCTTGATACGCAGTATTTT
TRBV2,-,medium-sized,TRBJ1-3,CASLRDSGNTIYF,TGTGCCAGCCTCAGGGACTCTGGAAACACCATATATTTT
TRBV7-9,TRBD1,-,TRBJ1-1,CASSLDPGQGLTEAFF,TGTGCCAGCAGCTTGGATCCGGGACAGGGGTTGACTGAAGCTTTCTTT
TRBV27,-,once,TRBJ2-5,CASSWGGAKETQYF,TGTGCCAGCAGTTGGGGCGGGGCAAAAGAGACCCAGTACTTC
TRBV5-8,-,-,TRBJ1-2,CASSFGQYGYTF,TGTGCCAGCAGCTTCGGACAGTATGGCTACACCTTC
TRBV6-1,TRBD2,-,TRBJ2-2,CASIQRDRGGELFF,TGTGCCAGCATTCAGCGGGATAGGGGCGGGGAGCTGTTTTTT
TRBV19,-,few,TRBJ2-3,CASSSQASTDTQYF,TGTGCCAGTAGTTCACAGGCTAGCACAGATACGCAGTATTTT
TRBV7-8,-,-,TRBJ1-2,CASSFEANYGYTF,TGTGCCAGCAGCTTCGAGGCTAACTATGGCTACACCTTC
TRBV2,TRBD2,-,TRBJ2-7,CASSEALAGGGEQYF,TGTGCCAGCAGTGAAGCGCTAGCGGGAGGTGGCGAGCAGTACTTC
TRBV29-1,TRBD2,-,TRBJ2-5,CSVEGTSGSMGETQYF,TGCAGCGTTGAAGGGACTAGCGGGAGTATGGGGGAGACCCAGTACTTC
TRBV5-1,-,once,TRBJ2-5,CASSPGPEGEETQYF,TGCGCCAGCAGCCCTGGGCCCGAAGGGGAAGAGACCCAGTACTTC
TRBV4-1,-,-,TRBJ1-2,CASSQMQGSDGYTF,TGCGCCAGCAGCCAAATGCAGGGCTCAGATGGCTACACCTTC
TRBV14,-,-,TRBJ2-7,CASSQEFRGAPYF,TGTGCCAGCAGCCAAGAGTTCAGGGGGGCCCCGTACTTC
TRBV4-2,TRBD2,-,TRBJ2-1,CASSQGGSSYNEQFF,TGTGCCAGCAGCCAAGGCGGGAGCTCCTACAATGAGCAGTTCTTC
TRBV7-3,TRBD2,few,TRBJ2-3,CASSDSGSPDTQYF,TGTGCCAGCAGCGATAGCGGGAGCCCAGATACGCAGTATTTT
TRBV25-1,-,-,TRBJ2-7,CASSDDRPSSYEQYF,TGTGCCAGCAGTGACGACAGGCCCAGCTCCTACGAGCAGTACTTC
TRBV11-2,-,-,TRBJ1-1,CASSLVGFRQTGVNTEAFF,TGTGCCAGCAGCTTAGTCGGGTTCCGACAGACAGGAGTGAACACTGAAGCTTTCTTT
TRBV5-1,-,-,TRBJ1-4,CASSLFTRNAGEKLFF,TGCGCCAGCAGCTTGTTTACAAGGAACGCAGGTGAAAAACTGTTTTTT